This entry lists 20 T cell receptor beta chains sequenced from one sample in a study of blood T cell repertoires in COVID-19. Data came from immunoSEQ multiplex PCR; TCRdb stores just in-frame clones and leaves some out. The table includes 50,000 to 65,000 clones, more than 55% detected once. The source material was PBMCs or T cells enriched from blood (not recorded which). The receptors were gathered from an older woman who had been exposed to COVID-19.

The chain has TRBV28 and TRBJ1-1; no clear D gene. In germline, CDR1 is MDHEN, CDR2 SYDVKM. The CDR3 is 13 residues long. The V end was cut by 2 bases, the J end by 6 bases, with 10 bases between. CDR3 region: CASSLVRGSEAFF. In nucleotides, the CDR3 is TGTGCCAGCAGTTTAGTCAGAGGTTCTGAAGCTTTCTTT.

The rearrangement uses TRBV7-6 and TRBJ1-1; D call uncertain. Germline CDR1 is SGHVS and CDR2 is FNYEAQ. V dropped 4 bases and J dropped 1 base, with 10 bases sitting between them. The CDR3 has 14 residues. The CDR3, as DNA: TGTGCCAGCAGCTCCGAGGTGGGGAACACTGAAGCTTTCTTT. Translation: CASSSEVGNTEAFF.

V usage is TRBV27 and J usage is TRBJ2-6; D call uncertain. Germline-derived CDR1 and CDR2 are MNHEY and SMNVEV (reference sequence). V lost 2 bases and J 1 base, leaving 3 bases between the germline ends. The CDR3 covers 14 residues. CDR3 region: CASSLLSGANVLTF. CDR3 DNA sequence: TGTGCCAGCAGTTTACTTTCTGGGGCCAACGTCCTGACTTTC.

V usage is TRBV6-5 and J usage is TRBJ1-1; D is unresolved. The V gene lost 5 bases and the J gene lost 0 bases, with 13 bases spanning the gap. CDR1 and CDR2 (germline): MNHEY, SVGAGI. This CDR3 is built from 15 residues. The CDR3 nucleotides read TGTGCCAGCAGTCGCTCGCGGCAGTTGAACACTGAAGCTTTCTTT. This translates into CASSRSRQLNTEAFF.

The J gene is TRBJ1-5, the V gene TRBV20-1; D remains ambiguous. The CDR3 is 11 residues long. The V and J ends lost 7 bases and 6 bases respectively, with 10 bases between them. Germline CDR1 and CDR2: DFQATT and SNEGSKA (reference sequence). DNA of the CDR3: TGCAGTGACCTTTGGCTTCAGCCCCAGCATTTT. Its protein product is CSDLWLQPQHF.

V and J are TRBV5-1 and TRBJ2-5; possible D gene TRBD2, 7 bases. The germline CDR1 and CDR2 sequences are SGHRS and YFSETQ. CDR3 length: 16 residues. V was shortened by 4 bases and J by 4 bases, with 20 bases between the two germline ends. CDR3 DNA: TGCGCCAGCAGCGCAATTACAGGGTCGGGGGGAGAGACCCAGTACTTC. Amino acid sequence: CASSAITGSGGETQYF.

The V gene is TRBV7-2, the J gene TRBJ2-3, with 12 bases that match TRBD2. V dropped 1 base and J dropped 5; count of bases not matched to a gene: 7. The CDR3 runs to 17 residues. CDR1 and CDR2 (germline): SGHTA, FQGNSA. DNA of the CDR3: TGTGCCAGCAGCTTAGAGGGGGGGGGACTAGCGGGAGATACGCAGTATTTT. Encoded protein: CASSLEGGGLAGDTQYF.

The chain has TRBV28 and TRBJ2-4; the D gene is possibly TRBD1 (6 bases). The CDR3 sequence is 14 residues long. Germline V gene sequence: CDR1 MDHEN, CDR2 SYDVKM. The germline V and J ends were trimmed by 4 bases and 2 bases, with 9 bases remaining between them. Here the CDR3 DNA reads TGTGCCAGCAGTTATACAGGGTCCAAAAACATTCAGTACTTC. Protein: CASSYTGSKNIQYF.

This clone was detected a few times. This CDR3 reads CASSIQGAGKLFF. CDR3 bases: TGTGCCAGTAGTATTCAGGGCGCCGGGAAACTGTTTTTT. This chain connects TRBV19 to TRBJ1-4, with TRBD1 as a possible D gene (5 bases). The CDR3 consists of 13 residues. The ends were cut back, 3 bases at V and 11 bases at J, with 13 bases in the middle. Germline V gene lookup returns CDR1 LNHDA and CDR2 SQIVND (reference sequence).

This clone was seen ten or more times. This rearrangement joins TRBV29-1 to TRBJ1-1, with D uncertain. CDR1 is SQVTM and CDR2 is ANQGSEA in the germline V gene. V lost 4 bases to trimming and J lost 4 bases, with 19 bases between them. CDR3 length: 15 amino acids. CDR3 bases: TGCAGCGTTGCTACTGCGAACGTGAGGGCCACTGAAGCTTTCTTT. It specifies CSVATANVRATEAFF. The whole variable domain, remainder taken from reference TRBV29-1 and TRBJ1-1, is SAVISQKPSRDICQRGTSLTIQCQVDSQVTMMFWYRQQPGQSLTLIATANQGSEATYESGFVIDKFPISRPNLTFSTLTVSNMSPEDSSIYLCSVATANVRATEAFFGQGTRLTVV.

The J gene is TRBJ1-1, the V gene TRBV6-4; 9 nucleotides agree with TRBD1. This CDR3 is built from 10 residues. J was trimmed by 11 bases and V by 10 bases; bases with no gene match: 5. The germline V gene encodes CDR1 MRHNA and CDR2 SNTAGT. CDR3: CAKPTGGAFF. The CDR3 DNA is TGTGCCAAACCGACAGGGGGGGCTTTCTTT.

CDR3 amino acids: CASSNRQGNNQPQHF. DNA for the CDR3: TGTGCCAGCAGCAACCGACAGGGAAACAATCAGCCCCAGCATTTT. V gene TRBV2 combines with J gene TRBJ1-5, with TRBD1 identical over 7 bases. The CDR3 covers 15 residues. CDR1 and CDR2 from the germline V gene are SNHLY and FYNNEI. V was pared by 6 bases and J by 3 bases, with 8 bases of the junction left unmatched.

V gene TRBV6-5 combines with J gene TRBJ1-2; D might be TRBD1 (5 bases). V lost 2 bases and J lost 6, with 16 bases in between. CDR3 length: 15 amino acids. Germline V CDR1 and CDR2: MNHEY, SVGAGI. The CDR3 sequence: CASSYTDKRRDGYTF. CDR3 in DNA: TGTGCCAGCAGTTACACGGACAAGAGAAGGGATGGCTACACCTTC.

The rearrangement uses TRBV5-8 and TRBJ2-7, with D perhaps TRBD1 (6 bases). V dropped 0 bases and J dropped 7 bases, with 14 bases sitting between them. CDR3 length equals 14 residues. Germline CDR1 is SGHTS and CDR2 is YDEGEE. CDR3 protein: CASSLVGVQGEQYF. Here the CDR3 DNA reads TGTGCCAGCAGCTTGGTAGGCGTACAGGGAGAGCAGTACTTC. The full variable domain, completed using reference TRBV5-8 and TRBJ2-7, is EAGVTQSPTHLIKTRGQQATLRCSPISGHTSVYWYQQALGLGLQFLLWYDEGEERNRGNFPPRFSGRQFPNYSSELNVNALELEDSALYLCASSLVGVQGEQYFGPGTRLTVT.

This clone was observed many times. The chain uses TRBV6-1 and TRBJ2-7; D possibly corresponds to TRBD1 (6 bases). This CDR3 comprises 14 residues. Trimming pared 1 base from V and 2 bases from J, leaving 9 bases between. From germline, CDR1 is MNHNS and CDR2 SASEGT. CDR3 region: CASSEGDTTYEQYF. The CDR3 DNA follows: TGTGCCAGCAGTGAAGGGGACACCACCTACGAGCAGTACTTC.

The chain joins TRBV7-2 to TRBJ2-2, with D unclear. The CDR3 spans 13 residues. Germline CDR1 SGHTA, CDR2 FQGNSA. V lost 2 bases to trimming and J lost 6 bases, with 7 bases between them. The CDR3 is CASSLRVPGELFF. In nucleotides, the CDR3 is TGTGCCAGCAGCTTACGGGTTCCCGGGGAGCTGTTTTTT.

The CDR3 DNA is TGCAGCGGGAGAGGACAGACTTATGGCTACACCTTC. This codes for CSGRGQTYGYTF. This rearrangement joins TRBV29-1 to TRBJ1-2, with D perhaps TRBD1 (6 bases). This CDR3 region has 12 residues. V was trimmed by 7 bases and J by 5 bases, leaving 14 bases between them. CDR1 and CDR2 (germline): SQVTM, ANQGSEA.

The chain combines TRBV27 with TRBJ1-2; D perhaps matches TRBD1 (6 bases). V lost 5 bases and J 6 bases, leaving 10 bases between the germline ends. The CDR3 covers 12 residues. Germline lookup yields CDR1 MNHEY and CDR2 SMNVEV (reference sequence). Here the CDR3 DNA reads TGTGCCAGCAGTACCACAGGGAATGGCTACACCTTC. Translation: CASSTTGNGYTF.

The gene calls are TRBV28 and TRBJ2-3; tentatively, D is TRBD2 (7 bases). CDR3 length: 16 residues. The germline V gene encodes CDR1 MDHEN and CDR2 SYDVKM. V lost 5 bases and J lost 3, with 18 bases in between. The CDR3 sequence: CASSPTGRGGTDTQYF. As DNA, the CDR3 is TGTGCCAGCAGTCCCACGGGCAGGGGAGGGACAGATACGCAGTATTTT.

V usage is TRBV5-6 and J usage is TRBJ2-1; tentatively, D is TRBD1 (6 bases). V was trimmed by 4 bases and J by 1 base, leaving 12 bases between them. Germline loops: CDR1 SGHDT, CDR2 YYEEEE. This CDR3 contains 15 residues. The CDR3 here is CASSLGGRSYNEQFF. The CDR3 DNA is TGTGCCAGCAGCCTTGGGGGCCGTTCCTACAATGAGCAGTTCTTC.